This TCR beta chain came from a study of T cells expressing NK-cell markers. Study details: Underlying the TCR beta repertoires were sorted CD3+CD56+NKG2C+, CD3+CD56+NKG2C- and CD3+CD56-NKG2C+ T cells. One of eight sequenced donors was HCMV-seronegative; the other seven were seropositive. Study-wide results and caveats: In several donors, dominant clonotypes made up roughly 28.3-65% of CD3+CD56-NKG2C+ cells. The study found dominant NKG2C+ clonotypes at roughly 1.0-8% of CD8+ T cells in six donors.

A remark on this clonotype: Its antigen remains unknown.

Each CDR3 protein gets one entry in TCRdb, which reprocessed the 5' RACE reads and gives no DNA. The sample has fewer than 400,000 distinct CDR3 sequences. The germline CDR1 and CDR2 sequences are SGHAT and FQNNGV. The CDR3 loop spans 18 amino acids. The V gene is TRBV11-2, the J gene TRBJ1-3; TCRdb returns TRBD1, unconfirmable since there is no DNA. The source of this sequence is a man between 18 and 69 years old in good health. Sequences were obtained from blood T cells: a sorted CD56 or NKG2C T cell subset, CD4+ or CD8+ T cells, or bulk PBMC T cells (not recorded which). The CDR3 sequence is CASRTTGGRGNSGNTIYF.